Below, 7 T cell receptor beta chains from the same sample are listed, as sequenced in a study of cytomegalovirus exposure and HLA in healthy donors. Both 60 Vbeta primers and 13 Jbeta primers went into the PCR. Sequencing was performed with immunoSEQ multiplex PCR; in TCRdb, only in-frame clones are kept and a portion is missing. The table records more than 110,000 clones, approximately 83% of them present only once. Specimen: PBMCs. The receptor source for this set is a man in his forties in good health and CMV-seropositive.

The V and J genes are TRBV6-6 and TRBJ2-1; 8 nucleotides align to TRBD2. J was trimmed by 14 bases and V by 6 bases; bases with no gene match: 15. Germline CDR1 and CDR2: MNHNY and SVGAGI (reference sequence). The CDR3 has 14 residues. The CDR3 spells CASSPRLRTSPEFF. CDR3 nucleotide sequence: TGTGCCAGCAGCCCTAGACTTAGGACTAGCCCAGAGTTCTTC.

This clone was picked up a small number of times. The rearrangement links TRBV6-1 to TRBJ1-3; D is perhaps TRBD1 (5 bases). Per the germline V gene, CDR1 is MNHNS and CDR2 is SASEGT. The V end was cut by 5 bases, the J end by 4 bases, with 12 bases between. There are 14 residues in the CDR3. The CDR3 sequence: CASSSGYSGNTIYF. The CDR3 DNA reads as TGTGCCAGCAGTTCAGGGTACTCCGGAAACACCATATATTTT.

The chain carries TRBV25-1 and TRBJ1-4, with no clear D. CDR3 length: 15 amino acids. Germline values: CDR1 MGHDK, CDR2 SYGVNS. Between the trimmed V and J ends, which lost 4 bases and 7 bases, there was a span of 16 bases. CDR3 protein: CASSALGWRTEKLFF. DNA for the CDR3: TGTGCCAGCAGTGCCCTTGGGTGGAGGACTGAAAAACTGTTTTTT.

CDR3 DNA sequence: TGCAGCGTCCCATCTGGAGACAGTGATGGCTACACCTTC. It translates to CSVPSGDSDGYTF. The J gene is TRBJ1-2, the V gene TRBV29-1; D possibly corresponds to TRBD1 (5 bases). This CDR3 region has 13 residues. The germline V and J ends were trimmed by 6 bases and 6 bases, with 17 bases remaining between them. From germline, CDR1 is SQVTM and CDR2 ANQGSEA. Using reference TRBV29-1 and TRBJ1-2 for the parts outside the CDR3, the full variable domain is SAVISQKPSRDICQRGTSLTIQCQVDSQVTMMFWYRQQPGQSLTLIATANQGSEATYESGFVIDKFPISRPNLTFSTLTVSNMSPEDSSIYLCSVPSGDSDGYTFGSGTRLTVV.

The V call is TRBV6-5, the J call TRBJ2-7, with 11 bases aligning to TRBD1. Germline CDR1 MNHEY, CDR2 SVGAGI. V shed 3 bases and J 7 bases; nucleotides not matched to a gene: 8. The CDR3 consists of 15 residues. Written as DNA, the CDR3 is TGTGCCAGCAGTTATTATGGACAGGGGGCTGGGGAGCAGTACTTC. Protein sequence: CASSYYGQGAGEQYF.

The chain combines TRBV7-9 with TRBJ2-7, with 7 bases identical to TRBD2. This CDR3 comprises 13 residues. V shed 10 bases and J 7 bases; nucleotides not matched to a gene: 13. Per the germline V gene, CDR1 is SEHNR and CDR2 is FQNEAQ (reference sequence). This CDR3 reads CAIPGGSRWEQYF. The CDR3 DNA sequence: TGTGCCATCCCGGGAGGCAGTCGGTGGGAGCAGTACTTC. Looking up the rest from reference TRBV7-9 and TRBJ2-7 gives the full variable domain: DTGVSQNPRHKITKRGQNVTFRCDPISEHNRLYWYRQTLGQGPEFLTYFQNEAQLEKSRLLSDRFSAERPKGSFSTLEIQRTEQGDSAMYLCAIPGGSRWEQYFGPGTRLTVT.

V and J are TRBV27 and TRBJ2-5, with 11 bases aligning to TRBD1. The CDR3 covers 17 residues. CDR1 and CDR2 from the germline V gene are MNHEY and SMNVEV (reference sequence). Trimming cost V 6 bases and J 5 bases; bases outside gene matches: 14. Here the CDR3 reads CASSLRGQGVTSETQYF. CDR3 coding DNA: TGTGCCAGCAGCCTGAGGGGACAGGGGGTGACTTCGGAGACCCAGTACTTC.